The 18 T cell receptor beta chains given below trace back to one sample, sequenced in a study of blood T cells in healthy people across ages. For the second PCR, which ran for about 6 to 11 cycles, a sample-barcoded 5' primer and a J-beta primer mix were used. TCRdb called the 5' RACE reads again in MiXCR, with one record for every CDR3 protein. The sample contains hundreds of thousands of distinct CDR3 sequences, around three fifths of which appear only once. The sample taken for sequencing was blood. These receptors were collected from a man aged 55-75 years in good health.

CDR3 residues: CASSLGSAKEKLFF. In DNA form, the CDR3 reads TGTGCCAGCAGCTTGGGGTCAGCCAAGGAAAAACTGTTTTTT. This chain joins TRBV5-6 and TRBJ1-4, with D uncertain. V was pared by 0 bases and J by 8 bases, with 11 bases between. The CDR3 spans 14 residues. Germline V gene sequence: CDR1 SGHDT, CDR2 YYEEEE.

The chain is built from TRBV20-1 and TRBJ1-2; D gene uncertain. Per the germline V gene, CDR1 is DFQATT and CDR2 is SNEGSKA (reference sequence). This CDR3 region has 13 residues. V lost 0 bases, J lost 7 bases, and 12 bases lay in between. The CDR3 reads CSARDPRGRGYTF. In DNA, the CDR3 is TGCAGTGCTAGAGATCCTCGCGGCCGTGGCTACACCTTC.

This rearrangement joins TRBV9 to TRBJ1-2; 10 nucleotides agree with TRBD1. Germline CDR1 reads SGDLS; CDR2 reads YYNGEE. The CDR3 extends over 18 amino acids. V was clipped by 3 bases and J by 6 bases; unmatched bases: 17. CDR3 nucleotide sequence: TGTGCCAGCAGCGCAACAACTTATATCGGACAGGGGGTTCATGGCTACACCTTC. As protein: CASSATTYIGQGVHGYTF.

The gene calls are TRBV18 and TRBJ1-6, with D perhaps matching TRBD1 (6 bases). This CDR3 comprises 15 residues. Germline V gene sequence: CDR1 KGHSH, CDR2 LQKENI. V lost 4 bases and J lost 10, with 17 bases in between. The CDR3 here is CASSQYAGAYSPLHF. The CDR3 DNA is TGTGCCAGCTCACAATACGCAGGGGCGTACTCACCCCTCCACTTT. The whole variable domain, remainder taken from reference TRBV18 and TRBJ1-6, is NAGVMQNPRHLVRRRGQEARLRCSPMKGHSHVYWYRQLPEEGLKFMVYLQKENIIDESGMPKERFSAEFPKEGPSILRIQQVVRGDSAAYFCASSQYAGAYSPLHFGNGTRLTVT.

V gene TRBV9 combines with J gene TRBJ1-1, with 11 bases lining up with TRBD1. CDR3 length equals 15 residues. Trimming cost V 2 bases and J 3 bases; bases outside gene matches: 3. CDR1 SGDLS and CDR2 YYNGEE come from the germline V gene. The CDR3 DNA sequence: TGTGCCAGCAGCGTGAGGGGACAGGGGGACACTGAAGCTTTCTTT. Translated: CASSVRGQGDTEAFF.

The chain is built from TRBV12-3 or TRBV12-4 and TRBJ2-7; TRBD1 aligns across 7 bases. This CDR3 is 13 amino acids long. V lost 7 bases and J lost 2; bases outside the gene matches: 5. CDR3 in DNA: TGTGCCAGCACCTCGACAGGGACCTACGAGCAGTACTTC. Translating gives CASTSTGTYEQYF.

As regards this clonotype: The CDR3 does not end in the conserved phenylalanine or tryptophan, so this is likely a read error. The chain has TRBV2 and TRBJ2-1, with D hard to call. Trimming shortened V by 7 bases and J by 0 bases, and 10 bases separated the two germline ends. Germline V CDR1 and CDR2: SNHLY, FYNNEI. This CDR3 is 14 amino acids long. The CDR3 bases are TGTGCCAGCACTGGGCGAAGCTCCTACAATGAGCAGTTCTTG. Its protein product is CASTGRSSYNEQFL.

This clonotype is classed as medium-sized. The chain carries TRBV29-1 and TRBJ2-5; TRBD1 aligns across 7 bases. The V and J ends lost 6 bases and 7 bases, in that order; junction bases with no gene match: 5. The CDR3 totals 11 residues. The germline gives CDR1 SQVTM, CDR2 ANQGSEA. CDR3 bases: TGCAGCGTCGGGACAGCTCGGACCCAGTACTTC. Its translation is CSVGTARTQYF.

This rearrangement joins TRBV5-4 to TRBJ1-4; 8 bases map to TRBD1. The CDR3 is made up of 14 amino acids. From germline, CDR1 is SGHNT and CDR2 YYREEE (reference sequence). V was clipped by 2 bases and J by 8 bases; unmatched bases: 5. The CDR3 DNA reads TGTGCCAGCAGCTTTCAGGGGGCTGAAGAAAAACTGTTTTTT. Protein sequence: CASSFQGAEEKLFF.

This sequence joins TRBV28 and TRBJ1-2; TRBD1 might be the D (5 bases). The CDR3 loop spans 15 amino acids. V was cut by 7 bases and J by 4 bases, with 19 bases left in between. Germline V gives CDR1 MDHEN, CDR2 SYDVKM. In DNA, the CDR3 is TGTGCCAGCACCAACGGTCCGGGGGGGATCTATGGCTACACCTTC. It translates to CASTNGPGGIYGYTF.

This sequence joins TRBV5-1 and TRBJ2-3; 7 bases align to TRBD1. J gave up 0 bases and V 5 bases, and 12 bases lay outside the gene matches. CDR3 length: 17 amino acids. Germline V CDR1 and CDR2: SGHRS, YFSETQ. The CDR3 nucleotides read TGCGCCAGCAGTTTTCCTACCGGGACAGTCAGCACAGATACGCAGTATTTT. Its translation is CASSFPTGTVSTDTQYF.

This clonotype was counted many times. V and J are TRBV6-1 and TRBJ2-7; D not resolved. Germline V CDR1 and CDR2: MNHNS, SASEGT. This CDR3 region has 13 residues. V was cut by 0 bases and J by 3 bases, with 6 bases left in between. The CDR3 region has the DNA TGTGCCAGCAGTGAAGCTCGGAACTACGAGCAGTACTTC. It yields the protein CASSEARNYEQYF.

The table lists this clonotype with a few counts. J is TRBJ2-7 and V is TRBV5-1; 7 bases map to TRBD1. V lost 0 bases and J lost 5; bases outside the gene matches: 8. Germline V lookup: CDR1 SGHRS, CDR2 YFSETQ. The CDR3 is 15 residues long. CDR3 residues: CASSLVLGQVDEQYF. Written as DNA, the CDR3 is TGCGCCAGCAGCTTGGTTCTCGGACAGGTTGACGAGCAGTACTTC.

On this clonotype itself: At one of its ends the junction is not consistent with the germline gene, which may arise from a read error. The gene calls are TRBV12-3 or TRBV12-4 and TRBJ2-3; no definite D call. This CDR3 comprises 14 residues. The CDR3 DNA reads as TGTGCCAGCCGTGTTGGGGTGGCCGGAGATGCGCAGTATTTT. Its translation is CASRVGVAGDAQYF.

V usage is TRBV6-5 and J usage is TRBJ2-5; D gene unclear. The DNA end is more similar to TRBJ2-1, so the J call may be wrong. Germline V gene data show CDR1 as MNHEY and CDR2 as SVGAGI. The CDR3 is 13 amino acids. Here the CDR3 reads CASSNSLKETQFF. CDR3 in DNA: TGTGCCAGCAGTAACAGCCTAAAAGAGACCCAGTTCTTC.

The chain is built from TRBV28 and TRBJ1-1, with D tentatively TRBD1 (6 bases). Looked up from germline, CDR1 is MDHEN and CDR2 is SYDVKM. CDR3 length: 13 amino acids. With 6 bases removed from V and 6 bases from J, the gap between germline ends came to 14 bases. CDR3 residues: CASSAPDSPEAFF. As DNA, the CDR3 is TGTGCCAGCAGCGCACCGGACAGCCCTGAAGCTTTCTTT. Looking up the rest from reference TRBV28 and TRBJ1-1 gives the full variable domain: DVKVTQSSRYLVKRTGEKVFLECVQDMDHENMFWYRQDPGLGLRLIYFSYDVKMKEKGDIPEGYSVSREKKERFSLILESASTNQTSMYLCASSAPDSPEAFFGQGTRLTVV.

The chain has TRBV21-1 and TRBJ2-7. TRBV21-1 is shown as a pseudogene. The CDR3 contains 14 residues. This CDR3 is CASSLQSVPYEQYF. In DNA, the CDR3 is TGTGCCAGCAGCTTACAGAGCGTCCCCTACGAGCAGTACTTC.

The V call is TRBV7-9, the J call TRBJ2-6; no clear D gene. This CDR3 is 15 amino acids long. The V and J ends lost 2 bases and 6 bases respectively, with 11 bases between them. Germline V lookup: CDR1 SEHNR, CDR2 FQNEAQ (reference sequence). This chain's CDR3 is CASSLLGLSANVLTF. In DNA, the CDR3 is TGTGCCAGCAGCTTACTAGGTTTATCGGCCAACGTCCTGACTTTC.